One sample yielded the 20 T cell receptor beta chains listed below, sequenced in a study of OX40 agonist ivuxolimab in advanced cancers. The assay was immunoSEQ multiplex PCR, and TCRdb's table has in-frame clones only and misses some. The repertoire holds approximately 54,000 clones, with 80% to 95% as singletons. This specimen was CD4+ or CD8+ T cells sorted from blood, taken in a trial of the OX40 agonist ivuxolimab. Receptors originate from an adult with an advanced solid tumor such as melanoma, head and neck, liver or kidney cancer.

In this sample, this clone turned up once. CDR3 amino acids: CASTIGGSNNEQFF. CDR3 nucleotide sequence: TGTGCCAGTACCATCGGCGGGTCCAACAATGAGCAGTTCTTC. The V call is TRBV19, the J call TRBJ2-1; perhaps TRBD2 as D (5 bases). Germline CDR1 is LNHDA and CDR2 is SQIVND (reference sequence). The CDR3 has 14 residues. Between the trimmed V and J ends, which lost 7 bases and 5 bases, there was a span of 15 bases.

A single count supports this clone. The chain recombines TRBV15 with TRBJ1-5, with D maybe TRBD1 (6 bases). Germline loops: CDR1 LNHNV, CDR2 YYDKDF (reference sequence). V lost 5 bases, J lost 1 base, and 18 bases lay in between. The CDR3 contains 17 residues. For the CDR3, the DNA is TGTGCCACCAGCTACGATGAGGGGGGCGTGAGCAATCAGCCCCAGCATTTT. Amino acid sequence: CATSYDEGGVSNQPQHF.

The chain joins TRBV6-5 to TRBJ2-7; 7 bases are a match to TRBD2. Trimming took 6 bases from V and 5 from J; bases not matched to a gene: 4. The germline gives CDR1 MNHEY, CDR2 SVGAGI. The CDR3 covers 12 residues. The CDR3 loop is CASSLGRHEQYF. The DNA for the CDR3 is TGTGCCAGCAGCCTCGGGAGGCACGAGCAGTACTTC.

V is TRBV7-9 and J is TRBJ2-7; 7 nucleotides align to TRBD2. This CDR3 region has 15 residues. CDR1 is SEHNR, CDR2 FQNEAQ, per germline (reference sequence). The V gene end was trimmed by 1 base and the J gene end by 0 bases; junction bases not matched to a gene: 3. This CDR3 reads CASSLVASGSYEQYF. DNA of the CDR3: TGTGCCAGCAGCTTAGTTGCTAGCGGCTCCTACGAGCAGTACTTC.

The genes are TRBV11-2 and TRBJ1-1; no clear D. V was trimmed by 5 bases and J by 1 base, leaving 11 bases between them. The CDR3 loop spans 14 amino acids. The V gene's germline CDR1 is SGHAT and CDR2 FQNNGV. The DNA for the CDR3 is TGTGCCAGCAGCGTAAGCCGGGGGAACACTGAAGCTTTCTTT. Its protein product is CASSVSRGNTEAFF.

This clone was seen more than once but under ten times. The rearrangement joins TRBV21-1 to TRBJ2-1; no check of the table's D call, TRBD2, against the DNA was made. TRBV21-1 is reported as a pseudogene. This CDR3 comprises 21 residues. The CDR3 loop is CASSRAPDPGLAGGLDNEQFF. In DNA form, the CDR3 reads TGTGCCAGCAGCAGAGCACCTGACCCGGGACTAGCGGGGGGTTTAGACAATGAGCAGTTCTTC.

The CDR3 nucleotides are TGTGCCAGCAGCTTAGCGCATCTGGGGCGGGAGGAGGGCGAGCAGTACTTC. Amino acid sequence: CASSLAHLGREEGEQYF. The gene calls are TRBV7-9 and TRBJ2-7; 8 nucleotides agree with TRBD2. CDR3 length: 17 amino acids. In germline, CDR1 is SEHNR, CDR2 FQNEAQ (reference sequence). J gave up 6 bases and V 0 bases, and 13 bases lay outside the gene matches.

The chain has TRBV5-1 and TRBJ2-7, with D uncertain. The germline gives CDR1 SGHRS, CDR2 YFSETQ. The CDR3 sequence is 15 residues long. Trimming cost V 0 bases and J 6 bases, with 16 bases left between them. Here the CDR3 DNA reads TGCGCCAGCAGCTTGGGACTTCACGATTCGGGCGAGCAGTACTTC. Translated, it gives CASSLGLHDSGEQYF.

J is TRBJ2-7 and V is TRBV28; D is unresolved. The ends were cut back, 6 bases at V and 0 bases at J, with 6 bases in the middle. CDR1 MDHEN and CDR2 SYDVKM come from the germline V gene. This CDR3 is 12 amino acids long. DNA for the CDR3: TGTGCCAGCAGGGAGTACTCCTACGAGCAGTACTTC. This codes for CASREYSYEQYF.

V usage is TRBV5-5 and J usage is TRBJ2-1, with TRBD2 as a possible D gene (5 bases). Germline CDR1 reads SGHKS; CDR2 reads YYEKEE (reference sequence). Trimming stripped 1 base from V and 9 bases from J, with 20 bases between. The CDR3 covers 16 residues. CDR3 sequence: CASSLPSGLKESEQFF. The CDR3 DNA sequence: TGTGCCAGCAGCTTGCCCAGCGGACTCAAGGAGAGTGAGCAGTTCTTC.

The CDR3 spells CASSAGQGLYEQYF. The CDR3 region has the DNA TGTGCCAGCAGTGCCGGACAGGGACTCTACGAGCAGTACTTC. The chain combines TRBV27 with TRBJ2-7; 8 bases agree with TRBD1. Germline V CDR1 and CDR2: MNHEY, SMNVEV (reference sequence). The ends lost 5 bases at V and 3 bases at J; junction bases unmatched: 6. The CDR3 has 14 residues.

The V and J genes are TRBV28 and TRBJ2-5; either TRBD1 or TRBD2 may supply D (5 bases each). V lost 7 bases and J 3 bases, leaving 18 bases between the germline ends. CDR1 and CDR2 (germline): MDHEN, SYDVKM. This CDR3 spans 15 amino acids. CDR3 bases: TGTGCCAGCAACCCTTTGGGACCGAGAGAAGAGACCCAGTACTTC. Its translation is CASNPLGPREETQYF.

This chain connects TRBV4-3 to TRBJ1-1; D may be TRBD1 (6 bases). The V and J ends lost 4 bases and 2 bases respectively, with 17 bases between them. Germline V gene lookup returns CDR1 LGHNA and CDR2 YSLEER. CDR3 length: 16 amino acids. The CDR3 loop reads CASSPSLGGTNTEAFF. CDR3 DNA: TGCGCCAGCAGCCCCTCCTTAGGAGGGACAAACACTGAAGCTTTCTTT.

V usage is TRBV29-1 and J usage is TRBJ1-1; D may be TRBD1 (5 bases). Trimming shortened V by 6 bases and J by 4 bases, and 15 bases separated the two germline ends. The CDR3 spans 13 residues. Germline lookup yields CDR1 SQVTM and CDR2 ANQGSEA. CDR3 in DNA: TGCAGCGTGGGTCCGTTAGGGGTCACTGAAGCTTTCTTT. It translates to CSVGPLGVTEAFF.

The chain joins TRBV19 to TRBJ1-1; TRBD1 is a possible D gene (6 bases). CDR1 LNHDA and CDR2 SQIVND come from the germline V gene (reference sequence). Trimming took 4 bases from V and 5 from J, leaving 11 bases between them. CDR3 size: 13 residues. CDR3 sequence: CASSTYRVTEAFF. The DNA for the CDR3 is TGTGCCAGTAGTACCTACAGGGTAACTGAAGCTTTCTTT.

CDR3 region: CASSVGSNQETQYF. CDR3 in DNA: TGTGCCAGCAGCGTAGGGTCGAACCAAGAGACCCAGTACTTC. This sequence joins TRBV9 and TRBJ2-5; the D is unclear. The CDR3 totals 14 residues. V was clipped by 0 bases and J by 0 bases, with 6 bases between them. Per the germline V gene, CDR1 is SGDLS and CDR2 is YYNGEE.

The rearrangement joins TRBV9 to TRBJ1-4; D is undetermined. The CDR3 loop spans 13 amino acids. V lost 5 bases and J lost 8, with 13 bases in between. Per germline, CDR1 SGDLS and CDR2 YYNGEE. The CDR3 sequence is CASSQRPGEKLFF. The CDR3 DNA reads TGTGCCAGCAGTCAAAGGCCTGGCGAAAAACTGTTTTTT.

This sequence joins TRBV27 and TRBJ1-1; D is undetermined. Trimming shortened V by 5 bases and J by 5 bases, and 15 bases separated the two germline ends. CDR3 length equals 14 residues. Germline CDR1 MNHEY, CDR2 SMNVEV (reference sequence). CDR3 in DNA: TGTGCCAGCAGTCCTATGGGCCAAGGAACTGAAGCTTTCTTT. This gives the protein CASSPMGQGTEAFF.

CDR3: CSVEEGGRNYGYTF. As DNA, the CDR3 is TGCAGCGTTGAAGAGGGGGGGCGGAACTATGGCTACACCTTC. The chain combines TRBV29-1 with TRBJ1-2; perhaps TRBD1 as D (6 bases). Germline lookup yields CDR1 SQVTM and CDR2 ANQGSEA. Trimming took 0 bases from V and 2 from J, leaving 10 bases between them. The CDR3 contains 14 residues.

The rearrangement uses TRBV6-4 and TRBJ1-5; no definite D call. V shed 7 bases and J shed 6 bases, with 13 bases lying between them. This CDR3 is built from 13 residues. Germline-derived CDR1 and CDR2 are MRHNA and SNTAGT. As DNA, the CDR3 is TGTGCCAGCAATGGGGTAATGGGTCAGCCCCAGCATTTT. Translating gives CASNGVMGQPQHF.